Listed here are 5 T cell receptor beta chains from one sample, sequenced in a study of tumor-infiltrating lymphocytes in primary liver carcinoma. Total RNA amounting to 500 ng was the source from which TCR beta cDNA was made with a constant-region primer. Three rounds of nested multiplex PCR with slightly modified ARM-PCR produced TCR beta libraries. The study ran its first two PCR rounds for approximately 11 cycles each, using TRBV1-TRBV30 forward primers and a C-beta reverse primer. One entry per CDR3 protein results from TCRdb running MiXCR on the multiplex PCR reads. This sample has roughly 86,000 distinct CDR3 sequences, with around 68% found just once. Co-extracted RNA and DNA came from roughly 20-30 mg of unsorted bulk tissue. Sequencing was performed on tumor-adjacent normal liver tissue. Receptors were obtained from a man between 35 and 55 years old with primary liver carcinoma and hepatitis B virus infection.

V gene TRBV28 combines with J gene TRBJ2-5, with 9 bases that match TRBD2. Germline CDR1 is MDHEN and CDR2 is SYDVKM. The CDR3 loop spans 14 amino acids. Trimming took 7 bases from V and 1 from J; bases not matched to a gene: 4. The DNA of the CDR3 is TGTGCCAGCAATGCTAGCGGGACCCAAGAGACCCAGTACTTC. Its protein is CASNASGTQETQYF.

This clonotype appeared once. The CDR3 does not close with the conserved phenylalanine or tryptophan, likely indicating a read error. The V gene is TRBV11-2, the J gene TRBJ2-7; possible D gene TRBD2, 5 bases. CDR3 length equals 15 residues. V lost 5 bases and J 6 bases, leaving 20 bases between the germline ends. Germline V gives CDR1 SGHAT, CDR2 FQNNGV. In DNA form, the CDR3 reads TGTGCCAGCAGCCTCGGCAGGACTCTACCCTGCGAGCAGTACATC. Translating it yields CASSLGRTLPCEQYI.

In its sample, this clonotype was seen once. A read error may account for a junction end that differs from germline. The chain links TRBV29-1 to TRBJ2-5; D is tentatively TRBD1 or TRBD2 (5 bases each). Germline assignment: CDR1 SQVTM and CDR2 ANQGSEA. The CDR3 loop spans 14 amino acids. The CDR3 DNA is TGCGGCGTTGAAGTGGGGGATCGGCAAGAGACCCTGTACTTC. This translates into CGVEVGDRQETLYF.

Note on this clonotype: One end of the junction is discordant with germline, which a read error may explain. In DNA, the CDR3 is TGTGCCAGCAGTCAAGGGGAGGGGCCAGGGCAAGAGACCCAGTACTTC. This encodes CASSQGEGPGQETQYF. The rearrangement links TRBV4-2 to TRBJ2-5, with 7 positions matching TRBD2. Germline loops: CDR1 LGHNA, CDR2 YNFKEQ. This CDR3 has 16 residues.

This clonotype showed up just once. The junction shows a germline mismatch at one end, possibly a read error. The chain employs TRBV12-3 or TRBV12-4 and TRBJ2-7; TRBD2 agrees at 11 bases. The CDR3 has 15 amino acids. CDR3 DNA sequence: TGTGTCGGTAGTTTATCGACTAGCGGGATGTACGAGCAGCACTTC. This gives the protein CVGSLSTSGMYEQHF.